This T cell receptor (beta chain) was recovered during a study of blood T cell repertoires in COVID-19 (TCRdb year 2020). Study-wide context: Samples covering the acute and convalescent phases of COVID-19 were provided by collaborators in the United States, Italy and Spain. The repertoires were made available in a free public database intended to serve as a resource for research on the immune response to SARS-CoV-2. Where HLA class I and class II types were available, the types were taken from metadata supplied by the sample provider, not from assay-based typing. Sample metadata almost always included a de-identified subject ID, COVID-19 status, age in years and sex. The dataset comprised deeply sampled blood TCRbeta repertoires from subjects exposed to, actively infected with, or recovered from COVID-19. The samples were drawn from two sources: the first 160 participants of the ongoing ImmuneRACE study, and approximately 1,300 subjects contributed by 6 global collaborators. The material from the prospective study consisted of cDNA or gDNA derived from T cells, B-cell-depleted T cells, or PBMCs. Results and caveats for the whole study, not just this receptor: How much clinical and demographic metadata was included differed by source and by participant, and the metadata was provided uncurated.

The immunoSEQ Assay, a bias-controlled multiplex PCR, was used to amplify TCRbeta CDR3 regions from genomic DNA. Regarding the original processing steps: The number of nucleated cells in each sample was estimated from the amplification of reference gene primers within the assay. To quantify the absolute abundance of each unique TCRbeta CDR3 rearrangement, sequence reads were collapsed and filtered. For each sample, productive Simpson clonality was calculated as the square root of Simpson's diversity index over productive rearrangements. Here the immuneACCESS table is served through TCRdb, limited to in-frame sequences with V and J called. Missing clones are a known gap in these copies; in checked studies unresolved V genes cover under half, and the rest lacks a known reason. That table furnishes V, J and clone size, whereas the DNA furnished D and trimming. The sample records 200,000 to 250,000 clones, 80% to 90% of which are singletons. The ten most abundant clones make up 5.9% of the sample.

V was cut back by 3 bases and J by 6 bases, leaving a gap of 15 bases between them. Reading the germline V gene (reference sequence) gives CDR1 LNHDA and CDR2 SQIVND. The cysteine opens and the valine closes a CDR3 of 14 amino acids. Of the read, only the CDR3 DNA is kept; its 42 bases are in frame from base 1. Notes on this clone: Its antigen is unknown. No base quality information exists; no much larger clone differs at one position.

Each collaborating institution followed its own protocols to collect whole blood in K2EDTA tubes. For TCRbeta analysis, collaborators shipped samples as frozen whole blood, isolated PBMCs, or DNA extracted from either of those sample types. Sequencing used peripheral blood. Recombination joined TRBV19 with TRBJ2-7; TRBD2 is a possible D gene, resting on 7 matching bases. The TCR comes from an elderly man with acute or convalescent COVID-19. The DNA is TGTGCCAGTAGTATTAGCGGGCGACAGGTCGAGCAGTACGTC. Its amino acids are CASSISGRQVEQYV.